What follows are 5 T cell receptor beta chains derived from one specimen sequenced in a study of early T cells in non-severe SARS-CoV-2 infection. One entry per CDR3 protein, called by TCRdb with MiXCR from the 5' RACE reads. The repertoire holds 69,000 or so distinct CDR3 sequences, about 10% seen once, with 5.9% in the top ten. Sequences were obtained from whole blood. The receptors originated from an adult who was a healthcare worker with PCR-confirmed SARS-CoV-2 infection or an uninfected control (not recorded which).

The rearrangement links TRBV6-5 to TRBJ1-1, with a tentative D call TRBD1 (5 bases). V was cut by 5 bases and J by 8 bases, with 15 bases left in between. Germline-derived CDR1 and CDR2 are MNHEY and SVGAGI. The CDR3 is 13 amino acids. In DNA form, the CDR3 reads TGTGCCAGCAGTCTTACTCCATGGACAGAAGCTTTCTTT. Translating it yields CASSLTPWTEAFF.

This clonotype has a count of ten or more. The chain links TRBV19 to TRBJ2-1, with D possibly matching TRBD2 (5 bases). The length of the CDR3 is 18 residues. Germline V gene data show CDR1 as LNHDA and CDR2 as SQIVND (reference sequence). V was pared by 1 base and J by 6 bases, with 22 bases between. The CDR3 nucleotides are TGTGCCAGTAGTATAGGACCGACGGGGATACTACTGGGCAATGAGCAGTTCTTC. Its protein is CASSIGPTGILLGNEQFF.

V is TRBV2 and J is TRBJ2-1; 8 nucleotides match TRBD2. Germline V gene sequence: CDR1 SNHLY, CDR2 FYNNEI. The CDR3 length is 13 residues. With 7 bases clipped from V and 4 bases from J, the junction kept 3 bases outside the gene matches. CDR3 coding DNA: TGTGCCAGCACCCTAGCGGGTTACAATGAGCAGTTCTTC. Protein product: CASTLAGYNEQFF. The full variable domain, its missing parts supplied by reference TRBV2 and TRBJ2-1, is EPEVTQTPSHQVTQMGQEVILRCVPISNHLYFYWYRQILGQKVEFLVSFYNNEISEKSEIFDDQFSVERPDGSNFTLKIRSTKLEDSAMYFCASTLAGYNEQFFGPGTRLTVL.

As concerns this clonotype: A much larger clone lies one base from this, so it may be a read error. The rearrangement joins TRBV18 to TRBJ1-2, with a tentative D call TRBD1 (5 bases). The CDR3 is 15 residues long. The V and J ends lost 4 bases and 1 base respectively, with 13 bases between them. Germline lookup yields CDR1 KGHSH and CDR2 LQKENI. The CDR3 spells CASSLRDFRNYGYTF. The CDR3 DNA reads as TGTGCCAGCTCACTTCGGGACTTCCGTAACTATGGCTACACCTTC.

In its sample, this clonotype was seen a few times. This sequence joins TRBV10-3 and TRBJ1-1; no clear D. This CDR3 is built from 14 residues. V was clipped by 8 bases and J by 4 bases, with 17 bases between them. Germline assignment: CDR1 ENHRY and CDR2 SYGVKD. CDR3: CAIGSKGSSTEAFF. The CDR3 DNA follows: TGTGCCATCGGTAGTAAGGGTTCGAGCACTGAAGCTTTCTTT.